This T cell receptor beta chain was found in a study of shared clonotypes between healthy human individuals. Donors, without exception, were Caucasian adults residing in Nashville, Tennessee. CD45RO+ cells went into CD8 memory alongside CCR7-negative CD45RA+ TemRA cells. Germline CDR1 SGHAT, CDR2 FQNNGV. The V end was cut by 0 bases, the J end by 9 bases, with 11 bases between. The CDR3 contains 13 residues. The method was immunoSEQ multiplex PCR; TCRdb's version includes in-frame clones alone and lacks a portion of them. Here the sample spans approximately 640,000 clones, 90% being singletons. Concerning this clone: Its antigen remains unknown.

Notes on the study in general: The naive CD4 repertoires of several donors were compared, and around 4.9% of clonotypes were shared. Generation probabilities of non-shared clonotypes were lower (relative to those shared by all four donors).

Sequences were obtained from memory CD8+ T cells from PBMCs. Regarding subset: CD45RO+ cells pooled with CCR7-negative TemRA cells. The chain carries TRBV11-2 and TRBJ2-5; no clear D gene. The TCR originated in a man younger than 35 in good health. Some clones in this sample may be carry-over from other donors' samples. Here the CDR3 DNA reads TGTGCCAGCAGCTTAGATATTGAGGATCCCCAGTACTTC. Its protein is CASSLDIEDPQYF.